The 7 T cell receptor beta chains in this list originate from one sample, sequenced in a study of alternative splicing in chronic myeloid leukemia remission. As for the study in general: Trial remission samples were taken at major or complete molecular response, at 12 or 24 months.

Libraries were built from poly-A-enriched mRNA from approximately 0.97 ug total RNA. TCRdb processed the bulk RNA-seq reads again and assigns one entry to each CDR3 protein, with no DNA. The sample carries hundreds of distinct CDR3 sequences, 95% to 98% recorded once. The material was PBMCs or total blood leukocytes (not recorded which), obtained during remission. Receptors were obtained from an adult with chronic myeloid leukemia.

The chain is built from TRBV2 and TRBJ2-1; TCRdb returns TRBD1, unconfirmable since there is no DNA. The CDR3 is made up of 15 amino acids. CDR1 SNHLY and CDR2 FYNNEI come from the germline V gene. CDR3 region: CASSDRGKSYNEQFF.

The chain joins TRBV5-1 to TRBJ2-1; TCRdb outputs TRBD2, but without DNA this stays unchecked. Per germline, CDR1 SGHRS and CDR2 YFSETQ. The CDR3 covers 16 residues. The CDR3 sequence is CASSLLAGSSYNEQFF. The full variable domain, completed using reference TRBV5-1 and TRBJ2-1, is KAGVTQTPRYLIKTRGQQVTLSCSPISGHRSVSWYQQTPGQGLQFLFEYFSETQRNKGNFPGRFSGRQFSNSRSEMNVSTLELGDSALYLCASSLLAGSSYNEQFFGPGTRLTVL.

This chain links TRBV20-1 with TRBJ2-5; TCRdb's D call of TRBD2 is untestable without DNA. CDR3 length: 13 amino acids. Germline V gives CDR1 DFQATT, CDR2 SNEGSKA (reference sequence). CDR3 sequence: CSARNGRQETQYF.

This clonotype was recorded once. The chain carries TRBV6-2 or TRBV6-3 and TRBJ1-1; without DNA, the TCRdb call of TRBD1 cannot be checked. CDR1 is MNHEY, CDR2 SVGEGT, per germline. The CDR3 spans 13 residues. Here the CDR3 reads CASRQGQGARAFF.

The CDR3 is CSARDSRQWYGYTF. The chain employs TRBV20-1 and TRBJ1-2. The germline gives CDR1 DFQATT, CDR2 SNEGSKA (reference sequence). The CDR3 has 14 amino acids.

V usage is TRBV2 and J usage is TRBJ1-4; TCRdb's D gene call, TRBD1, goes unchecked for lack of DNA. This CDR3 is built from 14 residues. CDR1 and CDR2 from the germline V gene are SNHLY and FYNNEI. CDR3 amino acids: CASRKTGGNEKLFF.

The chain combines TRBV12-3 or TRBV12-4 with TRBJ2-1; TCRdb calls TRBD2, which cannot be checked without DNA. This CDR3 region has 14 residues. CDR3 loop: CATTPGSSYNEQFF.